Listed here are 10 T cell receptor beta chains from one sample, sequenced in a study of blood T cell repertoires in COVID-19. Here immunoSEQ multiplex PCR was the method, and the copy in TCRdb shows in-frame clones only, minus some. The sample includes 200,000 to 250,000 clones, around three quarters of them seen just once. Sequencing used peripheral blood. These receptors all come from a woman in her seventies with acute or convalescent COVID-19.

The CDR3 spells CASSPRETGDAEAFF. DNA of the CDR3: TGTGCCAGCTCACCACGGGAGACAGGGGATGCTGAAGCTTTCTTT. V gene TRBV18 combines with J gene TRBJ1-1, with 8 bases fitting TRBD1. The CDR3 contains 15 residues. Germline CDR1 reads KGHSH; CDR2 reads LQKENI. V shed 1 base and J 6 bases; nucleotides not matched to a gene: 7. The whole variable domain, filled in from reference TRBV18 and TRBJ1-1, reads NAGVMQNPRHLVRRRGQEARLRCSPMKGHSHVYWYRQLPEEGLKFMVYLQKENIIDESGMPKERFSAEFPKEGPSILRIQQVVRGDSAAYFCASSPRETGDAEAFFGQGTRLTVV.

This sequence joins TRBV18 and TRBJ1-5; TRBD1 might be the D (6 bases). V was cut by 3 bases and J by 0 bases, with 15 bases left in between. CDR1 and CDR2 (germline): KGHSH, LQKENI. This CDR3 region has 17 residues. CDR3 nucleotides: TGTGCCAGCTCACCCGGGACGGGGACATATAGCAATCAGCCCCAGCATTTT. Translated, it gives CASSPGTGTYSNQPQHF.

The J gene is TRBJ1-1, the V gene TRBV6-5, with D possibly being TRBD1 (5 bases). The CDR3 consists of 14 residues. V dropped 0 bases and J dropped 3 bases, with 8 bases sitting between them. Germline V gene sequence: CDR1 MNHEY, CDR2 SVGAGI. CDR3 region: CASSYSLGDTEAFF. Written as DNA, the CDR3 is TGTGCCAGCAGTTACTCGCTAGGGGACACTGAAGCTTTCTTT.

This chain uses TRBV4-1 with TRBJ2-4, with 7 bases fitting TRBD1. The CDR3 extends over 15 amino acids. The trim removed 0 bases at V and 7 bases at J, leaving 6 bases unmatched. Germline CDR1 reads MGHRA; CDR2 reads YSYEKL. The CDR3 DNA reads as TGCGCCAGCAGCCAAGAGGGACAGAGAGCGAACATTCAGTACTTC. Translation gives CASSQEGQRANIQYF.

The chain employs TRBV5-1 and TRBJ1-4; D ambiguous. With 5 bases removed from V and 7 bases from J, the gap between germline ends came to 15 bases. CDR3 length equals 14 residues. The germline V gene has CDR1 SGHRS and CDR2 YFSETQ. The CDR3 DNA follows: TGCGCCAGCAGACCTCAGACAATCGGTGAAAAACTGTTTTTT. Its protein is CASRPQTIGEKLFF.

DNA of the CDR3: TGTGCCATCAGTGATGAGACAGGGGGAAACTATGGCTACACCTTC. Translation gives CAISDETGGNYGYTF. The chain employs TRBV10-3 and TRBJ1-2, with TRBD1 matching over 9 bases. Germline V gene lookup returns CDR1 ENHRY and CDR2 SYGVKD. This CDR3 is built from 15 residues. Unmatched junction bases numbered 4, after V lost 3 bases and J lost 2 bases.

V usage is TRBV5-6 and J usage is TRBJ2-7; D is undetermined. The V gene lost 0 bases and the J gene lost 2 bases, with 6 bases spanning the gap. The germline V gene has CDR1 SGHDT and CDR2 YYEEEE. The CDR3 runs 13 residues. The CDR3 reads CASSLDRTYEQYV. The CDR3 nucleotides read TGTGCCAGCAGCTTGGACAGAACCTACGAGCAGTACGTC.

The rearrangement joins TRBV15 to TRBJ2-2; 12 positions match TRBD2. Germline lookup yields CDR1 LNHNV and CDR2 YYDKDF (reference sequence). The V segment lost 4 bases and the J segment 3 bases; nucleotides outside the gene matches: 3. This CDR3 contains 16 residues. The CDR3 region has the DNA TGTGCCACCAGCAACCTAGCGGGGGGGCACACCGGGGAGCTGTTTTTT. The encoded protein is CATSNLAGGHTGELFF.

The V gene is TRBV5-1, the J gene TRBJ1-1, with 7 bases aligning to TRBD1. V dropped 0 bases and J dropped 10; count of bases not matched to a gene: 9. Germline CDR1 and CDR2: SGHRS and YFSETQ. The CDR3 runs 14 residues. The CDR3 spells CASSLGDSSFRAFF. For the CDR3, the DNA is TGCGCCAGCAGCTTGGGGGACAGCTCTTTTCGAGCTTTCTTT. Full variable domain (missing parts from reference TRBV5-1 and TRBJ1-1): KAGVTQTPRYLIKTRGQQVTLSCSPISGHRSVSWYQQTPGQGLQFLFEYFSETQRNKGNFPGRFSGRQFSNSRSEMNVSTLELGDSALYLCASSLGDSSFRAFFGQGTRLTVV.

This rearrangement joins TRBV3-1 (or the pseudogene TRBV3-2) to TRBJ2-5, with TRBD1 matching 9 bases. CDR1 LGHDT and CDR2 YNNKEL come from the germline V gene (reference sequence). With V trimmed by 1 base and J by 7 bases, 10 bases remained unmatched. The CDR3 is 16 amino acids. The CDR3 DNA reads as TGTGCCAGCAGCCAAGCCCCCGGGACAGGGACCAGGACCCAGTACTTC. Its protein is CASSQAPGTGTRTQYF.